This T cell receptor beta chain stems from a study of OX40 agonist ivuxolimab in advanced cancers. This clone was detected once. The protocol was immunoSEQ multiplex PCR, while the TCRdb copy is restricted to in-frame clones and leaves out a portion. The profile shows 55,000 to 75,000 clones, around 84% of them singletons. This CDR3 region has 15 residues. Germline CDR1 reads SGHAT; CDR2 reads FQNNGV. The V segment lost 5 bases and the J segment 5 bases; nucleotides outside the gene matches: 10. The sequence came from an adult with an advanced solid tumor such as melanoma, head and neck, liver or kidney cancer. The material sequenced was CD4+ or CD8+ T cells sorted from blood, taken in a trial of the OX40 agonist ivuxolimab. This chain joins TRBV11-2 and TRBJ1-2; 8 bases map to TRBD1. CDR3 sequence (DNA): TGTGCCAGCAGCCCAGTTGGGACAGGACTTTATGGCTACACCTTC. This codes for CASSPVGTGLYGYTF.